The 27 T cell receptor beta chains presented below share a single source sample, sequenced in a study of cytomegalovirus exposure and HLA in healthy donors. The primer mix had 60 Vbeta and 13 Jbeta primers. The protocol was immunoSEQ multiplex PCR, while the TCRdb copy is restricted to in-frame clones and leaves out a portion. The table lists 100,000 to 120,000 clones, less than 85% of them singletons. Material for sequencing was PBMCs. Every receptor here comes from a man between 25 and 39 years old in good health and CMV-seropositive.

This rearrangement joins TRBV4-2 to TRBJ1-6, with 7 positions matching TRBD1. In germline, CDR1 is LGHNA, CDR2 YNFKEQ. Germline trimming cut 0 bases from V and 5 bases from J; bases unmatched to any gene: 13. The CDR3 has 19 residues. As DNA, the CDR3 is TGTGCCAGCAGCCAAGACGAAACGTATGGGGACAGTCATAATTCACCCCTCCACTTT. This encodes CASSQDETYGDSHNSPLHF.

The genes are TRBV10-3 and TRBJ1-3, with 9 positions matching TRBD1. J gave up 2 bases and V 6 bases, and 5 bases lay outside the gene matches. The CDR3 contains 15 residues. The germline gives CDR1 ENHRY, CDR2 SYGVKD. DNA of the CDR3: TGTGCCATCAGAAAGGGACAGGGAACTGGAAACACCATATATTTT. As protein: CAIRKGQGTGNTIYF.

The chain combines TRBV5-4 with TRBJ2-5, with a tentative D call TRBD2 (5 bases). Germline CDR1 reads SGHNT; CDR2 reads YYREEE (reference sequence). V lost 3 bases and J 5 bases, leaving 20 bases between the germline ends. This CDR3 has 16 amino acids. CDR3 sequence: CASSSLQHRGWETQYF. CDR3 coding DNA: TGTGCCAGCAGCTCACTACAGCATCGGGGTTGGGAGACCCAGTACTTC.

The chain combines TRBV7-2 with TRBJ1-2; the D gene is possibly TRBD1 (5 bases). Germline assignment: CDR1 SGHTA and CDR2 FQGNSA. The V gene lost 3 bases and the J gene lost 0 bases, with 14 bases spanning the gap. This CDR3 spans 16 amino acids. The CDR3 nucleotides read TGTGCCAGCAGCTTGGGAGGGACCGCTTCTAACTATGGCTACACCTTC. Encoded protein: CASSLGGTASNYGYTF.

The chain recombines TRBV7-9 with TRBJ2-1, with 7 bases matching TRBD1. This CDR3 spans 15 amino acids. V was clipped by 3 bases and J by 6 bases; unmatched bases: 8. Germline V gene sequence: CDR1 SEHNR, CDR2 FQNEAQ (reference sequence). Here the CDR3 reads CASSFRQGTSNEQFF. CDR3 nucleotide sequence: TGTGCCAGCAGCTTTCGACAGGGAACGTCCAATGAGCAGTTCTTC.

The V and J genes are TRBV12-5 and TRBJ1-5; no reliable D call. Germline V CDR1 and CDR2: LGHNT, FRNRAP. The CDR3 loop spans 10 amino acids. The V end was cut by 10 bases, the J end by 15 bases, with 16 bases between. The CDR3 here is CAILSLLRHF. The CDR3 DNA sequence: TGTGCTATCCTTAGTTTGTTGCGGCATTTT. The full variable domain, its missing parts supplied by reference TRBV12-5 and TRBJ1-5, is DARVTQTPRHKVTEMGQEVTMRCQPILGHNTVFWYRQTMMQGLELLAYFRNRAPLDDSGMPKDRFSAEMPDATLATLKIQPSEPRDSAVYFCAILSLLRHFGDGTRLSIL.

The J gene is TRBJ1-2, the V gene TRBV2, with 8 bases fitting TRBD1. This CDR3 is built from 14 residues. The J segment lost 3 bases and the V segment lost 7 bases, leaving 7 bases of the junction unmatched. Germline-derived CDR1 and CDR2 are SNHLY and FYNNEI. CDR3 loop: CASKPGGGDYGYTF. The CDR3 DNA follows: TGTGCCAGCAAGCCAGGGGGCGGCGACTATGGCTACACCTTC.

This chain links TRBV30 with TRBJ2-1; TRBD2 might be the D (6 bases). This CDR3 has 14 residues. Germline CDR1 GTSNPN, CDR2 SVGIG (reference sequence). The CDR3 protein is CASERRGAYNEQFF. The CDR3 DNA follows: TGTGCATCGGAACGGCGGGGCGCCTACAATGAGCAGTTCTTC.

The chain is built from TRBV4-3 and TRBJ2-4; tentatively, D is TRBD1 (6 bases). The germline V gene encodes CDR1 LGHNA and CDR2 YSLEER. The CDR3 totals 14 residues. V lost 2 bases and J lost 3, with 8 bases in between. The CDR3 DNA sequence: TGCGCCAGCAGCCAACGGACAGACAAAAACATTCAGTACTTC. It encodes CASSQRTDKNIQYF.

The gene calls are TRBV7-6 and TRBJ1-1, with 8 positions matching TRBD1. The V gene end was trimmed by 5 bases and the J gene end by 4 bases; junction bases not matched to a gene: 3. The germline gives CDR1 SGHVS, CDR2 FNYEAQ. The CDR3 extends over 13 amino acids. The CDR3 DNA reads TGTGCCAGCAGCCAGGGACAGGTCACTGAAGCTTTCTTT. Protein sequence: CASSQGQVTEAFF.

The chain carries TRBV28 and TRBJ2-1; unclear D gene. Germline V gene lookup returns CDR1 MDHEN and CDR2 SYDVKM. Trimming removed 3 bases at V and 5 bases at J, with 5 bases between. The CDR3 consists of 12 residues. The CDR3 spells CASSLANNEQFF. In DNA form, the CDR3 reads TGTGCCAGCAGTTTGGCAAACAATGAGCAGTTCTTC.

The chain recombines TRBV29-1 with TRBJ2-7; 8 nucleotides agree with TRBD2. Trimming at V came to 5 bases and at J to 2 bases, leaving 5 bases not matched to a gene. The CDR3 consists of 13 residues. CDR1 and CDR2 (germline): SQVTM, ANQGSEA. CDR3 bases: TGCAGCGTTAGGAGCGGGGGAACCTACGAGCAGTACTTC. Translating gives CSVRSGGTYEQYF.

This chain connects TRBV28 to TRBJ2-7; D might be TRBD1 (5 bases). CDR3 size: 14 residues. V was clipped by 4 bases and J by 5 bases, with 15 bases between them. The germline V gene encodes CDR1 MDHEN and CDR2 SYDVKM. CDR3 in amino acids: CASSSPSRANEQYF. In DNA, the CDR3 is TGTGCCAGCAGTTCCCCCAGCAGGGCCAACGAGCAGTACTTC.

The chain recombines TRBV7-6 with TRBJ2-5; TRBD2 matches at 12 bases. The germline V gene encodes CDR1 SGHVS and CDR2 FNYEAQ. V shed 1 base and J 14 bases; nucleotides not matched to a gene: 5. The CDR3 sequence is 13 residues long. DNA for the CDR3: TGTGCCAGCAGCTTAGAGCGACTAGCGGGGGTCTACTTC. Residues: CASSLERLAGVYF.

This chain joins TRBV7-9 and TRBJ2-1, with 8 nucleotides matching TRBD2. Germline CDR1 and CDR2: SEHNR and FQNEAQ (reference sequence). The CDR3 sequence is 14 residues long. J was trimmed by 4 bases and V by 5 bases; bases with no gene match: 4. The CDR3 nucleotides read TGTGCCAGCAGCCCCCAGCGGGGGTACAATGAGCAGTTCTTC. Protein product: CASSPQRGYNEQFF.

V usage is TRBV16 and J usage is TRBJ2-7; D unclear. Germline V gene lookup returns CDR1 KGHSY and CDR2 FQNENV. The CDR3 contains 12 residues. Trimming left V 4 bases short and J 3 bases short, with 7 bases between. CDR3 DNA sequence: TGTGCCAGCAGCCCGAGACTCTACGAGCAGTACTTC. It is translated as CASSPRLYEQYF. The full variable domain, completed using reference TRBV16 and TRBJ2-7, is GEEVAQTPKHLVRGEGQKAKLYCAPIKGHSYVFWYQQVLKNEFKFLISFQNENVFDETGMPKERFSAKCLPNSPCSLEIQATKLEDSAVYFCASSPRLYEQYFGPGTRLTVT.

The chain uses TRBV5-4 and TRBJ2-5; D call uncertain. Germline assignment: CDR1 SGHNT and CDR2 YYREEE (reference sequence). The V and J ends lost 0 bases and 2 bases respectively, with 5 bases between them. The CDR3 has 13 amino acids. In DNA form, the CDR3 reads TGTGCCAGCAGCTTGGGTCTACAAGAGACCCAGTACTTC. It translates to CASSLGLQETQYF.

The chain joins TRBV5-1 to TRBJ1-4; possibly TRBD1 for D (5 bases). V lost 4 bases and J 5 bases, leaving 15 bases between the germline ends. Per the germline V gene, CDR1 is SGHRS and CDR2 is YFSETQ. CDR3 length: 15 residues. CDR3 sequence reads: CASSQTGGENEKLFF. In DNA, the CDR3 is TGCGCCAGCAGCCAGACGGGGGGAGAGAATGAAAAACTGTTTTTT.

CDR3 amino acids: CASSLVPTGNTIYF. The DNA for the CDR3 is TGTGCCAGCAGCTTAGTTCCCACTGGAAACACCATATATTTT. The chain joins TRBV7-9 to TRBJ1-3; D gene ambiguous. Germline loops: CDR1 SEHNR, CDR2 FQNEAQ (reference sequence). Trimming removed 1 base from V and 2 bases from J, with 6 bases in between. The CDR3 runs 14 residues.

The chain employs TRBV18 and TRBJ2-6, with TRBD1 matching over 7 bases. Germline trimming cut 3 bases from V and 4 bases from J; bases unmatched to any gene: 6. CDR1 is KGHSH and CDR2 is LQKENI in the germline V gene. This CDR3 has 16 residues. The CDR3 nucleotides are TGTGCCAGCTCACCCCCGGACAGGTCCGGGGCCAACGTCCTGACTTTC. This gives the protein CASSPPDRSGANVLTF.

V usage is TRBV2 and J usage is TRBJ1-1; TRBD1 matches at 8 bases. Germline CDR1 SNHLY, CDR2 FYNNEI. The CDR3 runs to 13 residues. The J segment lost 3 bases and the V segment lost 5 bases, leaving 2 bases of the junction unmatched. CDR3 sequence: CASSLDRDTEAFF. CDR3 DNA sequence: TGTGCCAGCAGTCTGGACAGGGACACTGAAGCTTTCTTT.

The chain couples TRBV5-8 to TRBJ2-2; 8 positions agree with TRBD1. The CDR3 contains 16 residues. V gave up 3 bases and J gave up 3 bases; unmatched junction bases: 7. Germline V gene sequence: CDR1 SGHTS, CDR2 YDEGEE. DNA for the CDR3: TGTGCCAGCAGCTCGGAAGGACAGGGATACACCGGGGAGCTGTTTTTT. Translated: CASSSEGQGYTGELFF.

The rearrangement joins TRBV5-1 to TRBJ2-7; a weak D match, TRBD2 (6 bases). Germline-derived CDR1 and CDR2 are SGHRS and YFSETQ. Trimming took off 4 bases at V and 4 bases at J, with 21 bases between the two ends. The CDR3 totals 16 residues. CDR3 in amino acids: CASSPPGEESVYEQYF. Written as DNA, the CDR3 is TGCGCCAGCAGCCCCCCCGGGGAGGAGAGTGTGTACGAGCAGTACTTC.

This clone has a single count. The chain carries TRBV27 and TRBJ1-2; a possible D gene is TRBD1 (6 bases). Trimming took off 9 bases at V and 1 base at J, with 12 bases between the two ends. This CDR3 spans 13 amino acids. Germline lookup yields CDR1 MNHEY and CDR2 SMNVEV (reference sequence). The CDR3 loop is CASRQAYNYGYTF. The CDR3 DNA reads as TGTGCCAGTAGACAGGCTTATAACTATGGCTACACCTTC.

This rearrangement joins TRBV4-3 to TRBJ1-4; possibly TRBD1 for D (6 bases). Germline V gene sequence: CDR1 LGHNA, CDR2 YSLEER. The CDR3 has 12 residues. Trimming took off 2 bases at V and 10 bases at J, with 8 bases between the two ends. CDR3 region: CASSQSGVKLFF. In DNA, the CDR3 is TGCGCCAGCAGCCAATCAGGGGTAAAACTGTTTTTT.

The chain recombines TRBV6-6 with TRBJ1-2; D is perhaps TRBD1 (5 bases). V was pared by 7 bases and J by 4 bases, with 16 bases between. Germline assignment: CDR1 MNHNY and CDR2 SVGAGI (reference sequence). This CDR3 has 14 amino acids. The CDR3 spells CASKFGGEGYGYTF. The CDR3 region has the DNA TGTGCCAGCAAGTTCGGAGGGGAGGGCTATGGCTACACCTTC.

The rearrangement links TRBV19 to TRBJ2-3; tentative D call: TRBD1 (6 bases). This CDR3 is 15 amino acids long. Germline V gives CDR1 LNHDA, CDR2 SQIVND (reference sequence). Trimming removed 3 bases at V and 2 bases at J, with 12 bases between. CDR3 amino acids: CASSMVGALTDTQYF. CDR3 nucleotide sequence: TGTGCCAGTAGTATGGTGGGGGCCCTCACAGATACGCAGTATTTT.